The 6 T cell receptor beta chains reported below all come from one sample, sequenced in a study of OX40 agonist ivuxolimab in advanced cancers. Sequencing used immunoSEQ multiplex PCR; TCRdb keeps in-frame clones, though not all of them. Among some 80,000 clones, approximately 84% were seen once, and the ten largest hold roughly 7.3%. Specimen: CD4+ or CD8+ T cells sorted from blood, collected in a trial of the OX40 agonist ivuxolimab. These receptors were collected from an adult with an advanced solid tumor such as melanoma, head and neck, liver or kidney cancer.

This chain connects TRBV19 to TRBJ1-1, with D uncertain. Germline CDR1 and CDR2: LNHDA and SQIVND (reference sequence). The CDR3 length is 13 residues. Between the trimmed V and J ends, which lost 4 bases and 1 base, there was a span of 7 bases. The CDR3 region is CASSTLSNTEAFF. In DNA form, the CDR3 reads TGTGCCAGTAGTACCTTATCGAACACTGAAGCTTTCTTT. Based on the CDR3 plus reference TRBV19 and TRBJ1-1, the full variable domain is DGGITQSPKYLFRKEGQNVTLSCEQNLNHDAMYWYRQDPGQGLRLIYYSQIVNDFQKGDIAEGYSVSREKKESFPLTVTSAQKNPTAFYLCASSTLSNTEAFFGQGTRLTVV.

CDR3 bases: TGTGCCAGCAGACCCTACCGAACCTCTGGAAACACCATATATTTT. Translation: CASRPYRTSGNTIYF. The chain joins TRBV6-6 to TRBJ1-3, with D uncertain. This CDR3 comprises 15 residues. Germline-derived CDR1 and CDR2 are MNHNY and SVGAGI (reference sequence). Trimming cost V 6 bases and J 0 bases, with 12 bases left between them.

V gene TRBV11-3 combines with J gene TRBJ2-2, with D unclear. The CDR3 is 14 amino acids. Germline V gives CDR1 SGHNT, CDR2 YENEEA. V was shortened by 3 bases and J by 1 base, with 6 bases between the two germline ends. The CDR3: CASSFFVNTGELFF. CDR3 DNA sequence: TGTGCCAGCAGCTTTTTCGTGAACACCGGGGAGCTGTTTTTT. Full variable domain (remainder filled in from reference TRBV11-3 and TRBJ2-2): EAGVVQSPRYKIIEKKQPVAFWCNPISGHNTLYWYLQNLGQGPELLIRYENEEAVDDSQLPKDRFSAERLKGVDSTLKIQPAELGDSAVYLCASSFFVNTGELFFGEGSRLTVL.

In nucleotides, the CDR3 is TGTGCCAGCAGTCCTCCGTGGGCGGGCGGATACGAGCAGTACTTC. Protein: CASSPPWAGGYEQYF. V and J are TRBV7-2 and TRBJ2-7; tentatively, D is TRBD2 (5 bases). Germline CDR1 reads SGHTA; CDR2 reads FQGNSA. Trimming removed 6 bases from V and 4 bases from J, with 19 bases in between. This CDR3 is 15 amino acids long.

This clone has just a few counts. Distinct nucleotide sequences in the sample also encode this CDR3. J is TRBJ2-2 and V is TRBV14; D gene unclear. V lost 4 bases, J lost 1 base, and 4 bases lay in between. The V gene's germline CDR1 is SGHDN and CDR2 FVKESK. The CDR3 totals 13 residues. As DNA, the CDR3 is TGTGCCAGCAGCCTACAGAACACCGGGGAGCTGTTTTTT. It codes for CASSLQNTGELFF. Looking up the rest from reference TRBV14 and TRBJ2-2 gives the full variable domain: EAGVTQFPSHSVIEKGQTVTLRCDPISGHDNLYWYRRVMGKEIKFLLHFVKESKQDESGMPNNRFLAERTGGTYSTLKVQPAELEDSGVYFCASSLQNTGELFFGEGSRLTVL.

The V call is TRBV18, the J call TRBJ1-5, with 8 bases that match TRBD1. CDR3 length: 13 amino acids. Trimming removed 4 bases from V and 4 bases from J; junction bases left unmatched: 0. Germline CDR1 and CDR2: KGHSH and LQKENI. CDR3 loop: CASSRQGNQPQHF. For the CDR3, the DNA is TGTGCCAGCTCACGACAGGGGAATCAGCCCCAGCATTTT.